Listed here is a single TCR beta chain. Antigen unknown. The data derive from a study of tumor-infiltrating lymphocytes in primary liver carcinoma. Overall study results and limits: Tumor top-250-clone fractions significantly exceeded those of blood (p = 0.039). Tumor-adjacent and tumor-blood pairs shared a smaller degree of overlap than tumor region pairs. Bulk samples went unsorted, so CD4+ and CD8+ repertoires were not compared.

Reverse transcription of around 0.45 ug total RNA with a constant-region primer produced TCR beta cDNA. Libraries covering TCR beta were generated through three nested multiplex PCR rounds (using a slightly modified ARM-PCR). In TCRdb, the multiplex PCR reads were re-called with MiXCR into one record per CDR3 protein. The data hold about 200,000 distinct CDR3 sequences, with about 61% observed a single time. RNA isolated from unsorted whole blood supplied the blood RNA, with germline DNA also extracted. Blood samples of four milliliters were drawn preoperatively. The receptor was derived from a woman aged 60-75 years with primary liver carcinoma and hepatitis B virus infection. The material sequenced was peripheral blood.

The DNA of the CDR3 is TGTGCCAGCAGTCCACAACTGATATCTAGCACAGATACGCAGTATTTT. This encodes CASSPQLISSTDTQYF. J is TRBJ2-3 and V is TRBV28; D gene uncertain. The V and J ends lost 5 bases and 0 bases respectively, with 15 bases between them. The CDR3 sequence is 16 residues long. Per the germline V gene, CDR1 is MDHEN and CDR2 is SYDVKM.